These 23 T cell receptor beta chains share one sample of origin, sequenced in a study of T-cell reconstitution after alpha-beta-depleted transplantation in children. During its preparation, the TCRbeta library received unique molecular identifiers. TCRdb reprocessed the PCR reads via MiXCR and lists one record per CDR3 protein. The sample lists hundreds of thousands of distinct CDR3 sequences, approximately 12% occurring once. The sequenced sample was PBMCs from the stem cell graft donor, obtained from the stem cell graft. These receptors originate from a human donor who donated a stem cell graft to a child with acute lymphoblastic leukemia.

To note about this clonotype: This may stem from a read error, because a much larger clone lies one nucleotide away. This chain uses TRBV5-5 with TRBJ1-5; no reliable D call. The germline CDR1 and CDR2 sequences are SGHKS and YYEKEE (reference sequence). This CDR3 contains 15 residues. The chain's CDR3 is CASSLARTENQPHHF. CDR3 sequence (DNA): TGTGCCAGCAGCTTGGCCCGGACCGAGAATCAGCCCCACCATTTT.

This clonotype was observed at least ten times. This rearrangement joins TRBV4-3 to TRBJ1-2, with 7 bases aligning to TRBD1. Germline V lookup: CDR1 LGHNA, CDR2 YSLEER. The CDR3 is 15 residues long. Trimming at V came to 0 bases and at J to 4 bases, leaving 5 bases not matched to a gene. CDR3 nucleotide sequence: TGCGCCAGCAGCCAAGATACAGGGGTGAGCTATGGCTACACCTTC. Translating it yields CASSQDTGVSYGYTF.

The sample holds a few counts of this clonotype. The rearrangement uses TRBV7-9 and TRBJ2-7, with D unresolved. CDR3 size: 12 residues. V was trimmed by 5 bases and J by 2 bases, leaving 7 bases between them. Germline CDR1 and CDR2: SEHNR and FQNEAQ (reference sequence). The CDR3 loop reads CASSMNTYEQYF. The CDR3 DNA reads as TGTGCCAGCAGCATGAATACCTACGAGCAGTACTTC.

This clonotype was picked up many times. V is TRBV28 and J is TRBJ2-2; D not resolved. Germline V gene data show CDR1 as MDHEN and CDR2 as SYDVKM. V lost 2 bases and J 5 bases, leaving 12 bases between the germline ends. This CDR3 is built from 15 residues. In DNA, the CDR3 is TGTGCCAGCAGTTTAGGGATGCTGTGGACCGGGGAGCTGTTTTTT. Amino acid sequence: CASSLGMLWTGELFF.

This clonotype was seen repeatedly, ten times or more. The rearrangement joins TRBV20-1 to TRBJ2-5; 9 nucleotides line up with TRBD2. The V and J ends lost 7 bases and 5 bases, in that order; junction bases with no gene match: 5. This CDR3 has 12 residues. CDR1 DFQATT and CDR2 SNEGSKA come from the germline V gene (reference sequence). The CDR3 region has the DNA TGCAGTGGAGCGGGGGGCCCGGAGACCCAGTACTTC. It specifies CSGAGGPETQYF.

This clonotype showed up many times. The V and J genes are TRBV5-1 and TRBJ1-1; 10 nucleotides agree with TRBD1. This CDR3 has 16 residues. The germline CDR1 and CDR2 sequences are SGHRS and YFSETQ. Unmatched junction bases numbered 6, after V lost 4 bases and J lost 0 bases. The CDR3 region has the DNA TGCGCCAGCAGCCTACCGGGACAGGGGTTGAACACTGAAGCTTTCTTT. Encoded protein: CASSLPGQGLNTEAFF.

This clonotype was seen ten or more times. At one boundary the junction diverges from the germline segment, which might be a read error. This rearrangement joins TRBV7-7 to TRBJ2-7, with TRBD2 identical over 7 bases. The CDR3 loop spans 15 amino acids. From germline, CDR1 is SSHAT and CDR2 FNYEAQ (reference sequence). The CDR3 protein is CASSSSPGEGYEQYF. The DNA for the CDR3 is TGTGCTAGCAGCTCAAGCCCCGGGGAGGGGTACGAGCAGTACTTC.

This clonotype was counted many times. The CDR3 spells CSAQTVREGVYEQYF. DNA for the CDR3: TGCAGTGCCCAAACGGTCCGGGAGGGAGTCTACGAGCAGTACTTC. The chain has TRBV20-1 and TRBJ2-7; 8 positions agree with TRBD2. CDR3 length: 15 residues. Germline CDR1 and CDR2: DFQATT and SNEGSKA (reference sequence). J lost 3 bases, V lost 6 bases, and 13 bases had no gene match.

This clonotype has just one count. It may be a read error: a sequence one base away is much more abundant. CDR3: CASSSRVGETQYF. As DNA, the CDR3 is TGTGCCAGCAGCTCGAGGGTCGGAGAGACCCAGTACTTC. This sequence joins TRBV11-3 and TRBJ2-5, with D possibly TRBD2 on 5 matching bases. The CDR3 runs to 13 residues. V was shortened by 4 bases and J by 4 bases, with 10 bases between the two germline ends. Looked up from germline, CDR1 is SGHNT and CDR2 is YENEEA.

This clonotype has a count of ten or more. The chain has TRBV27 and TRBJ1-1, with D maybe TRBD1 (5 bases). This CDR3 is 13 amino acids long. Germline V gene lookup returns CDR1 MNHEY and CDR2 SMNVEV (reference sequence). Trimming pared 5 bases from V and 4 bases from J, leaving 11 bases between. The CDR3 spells CASSGAGVTEAFF. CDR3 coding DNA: TGTGCCAGCAGTGGGGCGGGGGTCACTGAAGCTTTCTTT.

CDR3 coding DNA: TGTGCCAGCAGCACGAGCGGGGGGGGGAACTCCTACGAGCAGTACTTC. Its protein is CASSTSGGGNSYEQYF. The V and J genes are TRBV9 and TRBJ2-7, with 10 bases aligning to TRBD2. Germline V lookup: CDR1 SGDLS, CDR2 YYNGEE. The CDR3 consists of 16 residues. After removal of 4 bases from V and 0 bases from J, the junction contained 7 bases not matched to a gene. Combining the CDR3 with reference TRBV9 and TRBJ2-7 gives the whole variable domain DSGVTQTPKHLITATGQRVTLRCSPRSGDLSVYWYQQSLDQGLQFLIQYYNGEERAKGNILERFSAQQFPDLHSELNLSSLELGDSALYFCASSTSGGGNSYEQYFGPGTRLTVT.

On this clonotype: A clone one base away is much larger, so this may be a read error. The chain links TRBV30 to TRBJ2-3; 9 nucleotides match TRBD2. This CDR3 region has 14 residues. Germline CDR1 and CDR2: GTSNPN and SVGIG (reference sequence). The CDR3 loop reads CASSDYASGNTQYF. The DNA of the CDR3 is TGTGCCTCGAGTGATTACGCTAGCGGGAATACGCAGTATTTT.

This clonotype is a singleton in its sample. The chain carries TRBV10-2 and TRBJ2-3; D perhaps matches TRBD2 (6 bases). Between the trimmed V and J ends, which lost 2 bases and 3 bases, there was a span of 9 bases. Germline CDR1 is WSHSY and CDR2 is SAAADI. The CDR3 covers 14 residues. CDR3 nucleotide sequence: TGCGCCAGCAGTGAGCGGGGGAGGACAGATACGCAGTATTTT. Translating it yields CASSERGRTDTQYF.

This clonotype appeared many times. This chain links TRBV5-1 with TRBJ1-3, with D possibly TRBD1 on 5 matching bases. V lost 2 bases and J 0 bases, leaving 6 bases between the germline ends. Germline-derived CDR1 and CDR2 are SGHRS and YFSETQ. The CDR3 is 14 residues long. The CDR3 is CASSLGDSGNTIYF. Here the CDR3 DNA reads TGCGCCAGCAGCTTAGGGGACTCTGGAAACACCATATATTTT.

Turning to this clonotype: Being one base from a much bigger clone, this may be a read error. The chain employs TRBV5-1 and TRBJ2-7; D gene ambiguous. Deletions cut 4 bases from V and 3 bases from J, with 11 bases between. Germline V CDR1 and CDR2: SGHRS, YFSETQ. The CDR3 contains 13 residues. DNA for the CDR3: TGCGCCAGCAGCAATATAGGGAACTACGAGCAGTACTTC. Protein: CASSNIGNYEQYF.

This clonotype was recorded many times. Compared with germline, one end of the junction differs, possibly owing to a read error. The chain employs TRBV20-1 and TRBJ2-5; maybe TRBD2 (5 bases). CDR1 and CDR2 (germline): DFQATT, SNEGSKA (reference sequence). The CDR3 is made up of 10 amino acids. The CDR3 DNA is TGCAGTGCTAGCCCCGGAGGCTTTCACTTC. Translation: CSASPGGFHF.

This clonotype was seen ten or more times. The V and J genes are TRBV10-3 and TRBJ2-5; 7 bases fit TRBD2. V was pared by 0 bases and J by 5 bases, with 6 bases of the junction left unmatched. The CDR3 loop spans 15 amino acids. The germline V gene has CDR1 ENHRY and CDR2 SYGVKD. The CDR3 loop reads CAISESTGGTETQYF. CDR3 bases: TGTGCCATCAGTGAGTCGACGGGGGGAACGGAGACCCAGTACTTC.

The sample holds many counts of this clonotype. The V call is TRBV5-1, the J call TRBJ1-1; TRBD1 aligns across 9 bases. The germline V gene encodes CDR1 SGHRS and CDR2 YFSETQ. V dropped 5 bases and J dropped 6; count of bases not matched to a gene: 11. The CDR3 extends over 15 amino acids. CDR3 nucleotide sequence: TGCGCCAGCAGGGCCGCGCTACAGGGGGCTGCTGAAGCTTTCTTT. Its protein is CASRAALQGAAEAFF.

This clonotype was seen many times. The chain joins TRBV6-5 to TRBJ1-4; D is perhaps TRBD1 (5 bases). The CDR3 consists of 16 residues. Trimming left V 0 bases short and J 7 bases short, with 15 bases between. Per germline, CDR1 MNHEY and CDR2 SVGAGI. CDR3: CASSYSAQGTGEKLFF. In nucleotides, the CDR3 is TGTGCCAGCAGTTACTCTGCCCAGGGTACGGGTGAAAAACTGTTTTTT.

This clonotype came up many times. The CDR3 spells CASSFLGGGAGETQYF. CDR3 coding DNA: TGTGCCAGCAGTTTCCTAGGTGGGGGCGCTGGTGAGACCCAGTACTTC. The V call is TRBV12-3 or TRBV12-4, the J call TRBJ2-5, with D possibly matching TRBD1 (6 bases). This CDR3 contains 16 residues. V was clipped by 3 bases and J by 5 bases, with 19 bases between them.

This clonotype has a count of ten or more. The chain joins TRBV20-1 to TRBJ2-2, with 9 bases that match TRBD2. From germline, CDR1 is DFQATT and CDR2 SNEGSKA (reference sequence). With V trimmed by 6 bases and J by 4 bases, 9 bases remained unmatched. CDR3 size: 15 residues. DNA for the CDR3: TGCAGTGCCACCAGGGGGACTAGCCCCACCGGGGAGCTGTTTTTT. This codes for CSATRGTSPTGELFF.

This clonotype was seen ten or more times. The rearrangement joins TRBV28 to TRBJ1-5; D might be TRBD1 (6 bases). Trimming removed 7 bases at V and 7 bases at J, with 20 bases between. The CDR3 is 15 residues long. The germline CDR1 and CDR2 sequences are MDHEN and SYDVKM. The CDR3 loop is CASTLIGGRGQPQHF. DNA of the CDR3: TGTGCCAGCACCCTTATAGGGGGGCGGGGGCAGCCCCAGCATTTT.

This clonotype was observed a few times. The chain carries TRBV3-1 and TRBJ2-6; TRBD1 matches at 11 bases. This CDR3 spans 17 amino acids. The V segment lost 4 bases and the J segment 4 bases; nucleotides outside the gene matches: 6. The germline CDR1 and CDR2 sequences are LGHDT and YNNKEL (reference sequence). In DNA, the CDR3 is TGTGCCAGCAGCCGAGGACAGGGGGCGCACGGGGCCAACGTCCTGACTTTC. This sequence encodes CASSRGQGAHGANVLTF.